The 7 T cell receptor beta chains given below trace back to one sample, sequenced in a study of human T cells and chemical hapten exposure. TCRdb itself ran the RACE reads through MiXCR, one entry per CDR3 protein. The sample has about 200,000 distinct CDR3 sequences, around 25% seen once. Time point described: patch test 3, about 24 weeks after DPC sensitization. Noted treatment: therapeutic diphenylcyclopropenone sensitization with weekly scalp DPC. The starting material was whole blood, obtained in connection with sensitization to the hapten diphenylcyclopropenone (DPC). The receptors derive from a woman between 40 and 55 years old with alopecia areata. Some clones in this sample may be carry-over from other donors' samples.

This chain's CDR3 is CSARDPGRSTTGELFF. DNA of the CDR3: TGCAGTGCTAGAGACCCGGGAAGATCGACCACCGGGGAGCTGTTTTTT. The chain couples TRBV20-1 to TRBJ2-2, with D perhaps matching TRBD2 (5 bases). Between the trimmed V and J ends, which lost 0 bases and 4 bases, there was a span of 15 bases. This CDR3 contains 16 residues. The germline V gene has CDR1 DFQATT and CDR2 SNEGSKA (reference sequence).

V and J are TRBV28 and TRBJ2-5, with a possible D match to TRBD2 (5 bases). Germline CDR1 MDHEN, CDR2 SYDVKM. Between the trimmed V and J ends, which lost 3 bases and 5 bases, there was a span of 19 bases. The CDR3 contains 16 residues. This CDR3 is CASSFPSGPRGETQYF. The CDR3 DNA follows: TGTGCCAGCAGTTTCCCGTCGGGCCCCCGCGGGGAGACCCAGTACTTC. The full variable domain, completed using reference TRBV28 and TRBJ2-5, is DVKVTQSSRYLVKRTGEKVFLECVQDMDHENMFWYRQDPGLGLRLIYFSYDVKMKEKGDIPEGYSVSREKKERFSLILESASTNQTSMYLCASSFPSGPRGETQYFGPGTRLLVL.

The V gene is TRBV28, the J gene TRBJ2-7, with 9 bases identical to TRBD1. With 7 bases clipped from V and 0 bases from J, the junction kept 4 bases outside the gene matches. The length of the CDR3 is 14 residues. Germline lookup yields CDR1 MDHEN and CDR2 SYDVKM. The CDR3 DNA is TGTGCCAGCATCCGGGACAGGGACTCCTACGAGCAGTACTTC. This codes for CASIRDRDSYEQYF.

This clonotype has only a few counts. The chain uses TRBV3-1 and TRBJ1-2; D uncertain. Germline loops: CDR1 LGHDT, CDR2 YNNKEL (reference sequence). Trimming cost V 4 bases and J 2 bases, with 5 bases left between them. The CDR3 totals 12 residues. CDR3 loop: CASSPNNYGYTF. CDR3 in DNA: TGTGCCAGCAGCCCAAACAACTATGGCTACACCTTC.

CDR3 in amino acids: CASSQGPPWGSKQYF. CDR3 sequence (DNA): TGCGCCAGCAGCCAAGGACCTCCTTGGGGGAGCAAGCAGTACTTC. The chain carries TRBV4-1 and TRBJ2-7; the D gene could be TRBD1 or TRBD2 (5 bases each). The germline V and J ends were trimmed by 1 base and 8 bases, with 18 bases remaining between them. Per the germline V gene, CDR1 is MGHRA and CDR2 is YSYEKL. CDR3 length: 15 amino acids.

The chain carries TRBV29-1 and TRBJ1-2; TRBD1 is a possible D gene (5 bases). Trimming cost V 4 bases and J 4 bases, with 10 bases left between them. This CDR3 region has 12 residues. Germline CDR1 reads SQVTM; CDR2 reads ANQGSEA. CDR3 bases: TGCAGCGTTGGGGGGACGGTCTATGGCTACACCTTC. Its protein product is CSVGGTVYGYTF.

The chain couples TRBV7-9 to TRBJ1-6; D perhaps matches TRBD1 (5 bases). The CDR3 sequence is 15 residues long. Trimming shortened V by 0 bases and J by 6 bases, and 9 bases separated the two germline ends. The V gene's germline CDR1 is SEHNR and CDR2 FQNEAQ (reference sequence). DNA of the CDR3: TGTGCCAGCAGCTTAGCGGGGCCCGGTAATTCACCCCTCCACTTT. Protein product: CASSLAGPGNSPLHF.